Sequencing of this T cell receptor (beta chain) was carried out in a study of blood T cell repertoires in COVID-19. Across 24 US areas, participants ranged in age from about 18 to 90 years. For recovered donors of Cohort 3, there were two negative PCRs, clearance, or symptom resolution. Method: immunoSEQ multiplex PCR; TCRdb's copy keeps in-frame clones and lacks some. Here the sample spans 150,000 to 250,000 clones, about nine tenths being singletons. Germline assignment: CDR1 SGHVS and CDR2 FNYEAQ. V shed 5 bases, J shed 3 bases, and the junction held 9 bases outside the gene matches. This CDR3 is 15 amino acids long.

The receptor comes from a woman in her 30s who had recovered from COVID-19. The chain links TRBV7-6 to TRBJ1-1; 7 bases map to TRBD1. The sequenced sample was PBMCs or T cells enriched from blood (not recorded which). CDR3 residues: CASSAEGARDTEAFF. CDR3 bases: TGTGCCAGCAGCGCCGAGGGGGCGCGGGACACTGAAGCTTTCTTT. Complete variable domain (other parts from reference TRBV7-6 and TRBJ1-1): GAGVSQSPRYKVTKRGQDVALRCDPISGHVSLYWYRQALGQGPEFLTYFNYEAQQDKSGLPNDRFSAERPEGSISTLTIQRTEQRDSAMYRCASSAEGARDTEAFFGQGTRLTVV.